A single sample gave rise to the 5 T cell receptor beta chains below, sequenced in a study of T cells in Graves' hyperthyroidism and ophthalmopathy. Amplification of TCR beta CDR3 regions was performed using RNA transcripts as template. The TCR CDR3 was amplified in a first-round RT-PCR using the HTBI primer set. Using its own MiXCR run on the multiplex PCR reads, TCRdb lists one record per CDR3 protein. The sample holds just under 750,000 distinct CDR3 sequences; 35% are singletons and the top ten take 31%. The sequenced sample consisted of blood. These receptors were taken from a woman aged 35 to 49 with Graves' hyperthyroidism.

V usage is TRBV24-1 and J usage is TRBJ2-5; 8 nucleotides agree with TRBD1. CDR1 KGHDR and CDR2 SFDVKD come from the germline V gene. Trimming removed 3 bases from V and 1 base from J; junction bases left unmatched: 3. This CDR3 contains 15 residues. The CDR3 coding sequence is TGTGCCACCAGTGATACAGGACAGGGCCAAGAGACCCAGTACTTC. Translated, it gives CATSDTGQGQETQYF.

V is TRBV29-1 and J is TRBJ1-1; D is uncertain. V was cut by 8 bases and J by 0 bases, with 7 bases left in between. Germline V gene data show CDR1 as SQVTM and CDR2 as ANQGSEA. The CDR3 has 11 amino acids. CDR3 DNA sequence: TGCAGCCAACAGATGAACACTGAAGCTTTCTTT. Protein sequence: CSQQMNTEAFF.

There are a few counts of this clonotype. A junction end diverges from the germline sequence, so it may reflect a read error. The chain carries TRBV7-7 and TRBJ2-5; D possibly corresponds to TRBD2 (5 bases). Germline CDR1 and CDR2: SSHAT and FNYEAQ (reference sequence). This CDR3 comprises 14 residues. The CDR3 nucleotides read TGTGCTAGCAGCTTAGCGTTAGGGTGGGAGACCCAGTACTTC. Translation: CASSLALGWETQYF. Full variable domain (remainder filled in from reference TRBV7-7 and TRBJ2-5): GAGVSQSPRYKVTKRGQDVTLRCDPISSHATLYWYQQALGQGPEFLTYFNYEAQPDKSGLPSDRFSAERPEGSISTLTIQRTEQRDSAMYRCASSLALGWETQYFGPGTRLLVL.

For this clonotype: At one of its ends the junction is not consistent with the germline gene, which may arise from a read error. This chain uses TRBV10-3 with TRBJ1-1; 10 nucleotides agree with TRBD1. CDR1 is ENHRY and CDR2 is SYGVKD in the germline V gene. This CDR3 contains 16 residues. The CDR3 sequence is CASSYPWDRGNTEAFF. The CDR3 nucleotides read TGTGCCAGCAGTTACCCATGGGACAGGGGGAACACTGAAGCTTTCTTT.

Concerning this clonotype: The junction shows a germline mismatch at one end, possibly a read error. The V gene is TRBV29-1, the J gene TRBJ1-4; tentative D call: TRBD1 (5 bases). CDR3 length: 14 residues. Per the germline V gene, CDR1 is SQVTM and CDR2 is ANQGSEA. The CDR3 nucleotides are TGCAGCGTTCAAGAACAGGCAACTAATGAAAAACTGTTTTTT. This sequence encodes CSVQEQATNEKLFF. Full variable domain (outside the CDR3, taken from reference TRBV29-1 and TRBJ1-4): SAVISQKPSRDICQRGTSLTIQCQVDSQVTMMFWYRQQPGQSLTLIATANQGSEATYESGFVIDKFPISRPNLTFSTLTVSNMSPEDSSIYLCSVQEQATNEKLFFGSGTQLSVL.